These 16 T cell receptor beta chains came from one sample sequenced in a study of T-cell memory formation after mild COVID-19. A single record per CDR3 protein comes from TCRdb applying MiXCR to the 5' RACE reads. In the table there are more than 110,000 distinct CDR3 sequences, more than 13% of which are singletons. Sequenced: PBMCs or a T cell subset sorted from them (not recorded which). Receptor source: an adult woman who had mild COVID-19 (a few samples of this study predate the infection). Cell type and time point are not known.

The chain couples TRBV5-6 to TRBJ1-1; D is possibly TRBD1 (5 bases). The CDR3 totals 12 residues. Per germline, CDR1 SGHDT and CDR2 YYEEEE. Trimming took off 0 bases at V and 7 bases at J, with 7 bases between the two ends. For the CDR3, the DNA is TGTGCCAGCAGCTTGGTAGGGGTTGAAGCTTTCTTT. Translating it yields CASSLVGVEAFF.

This clonotype was counted only a few times. The chain joins TRBV10-2 to TRBJ1-2; D is perhaps TRBD1 (6 bases). This CDR3 is built from 15 residues. Germline CDR1 is WSHSY and CDR2 is SAAADI. Trimming stripped 8 bases from V and 6 bases from J, with 22 bases between. In DNA form, the CDR3 reads TGCGCCAGCGCAGGGTACCAGAACAGGGACCATGGCTACACCTTC. Protein product: CASAGYQNRDHGYTF.

This clonotype was recorded a few times. The V gene is TRBV20-1, the J gene TRBJ1-2, with D unclear. The V gene's germline CDR1 is DFQATT and CDR2 SNEGSKA (reference sequence). This CDR3 spans 16 amino acids. V lost 0 bases to trimming and J lost 4 bases, with 18 bases between them. CDR3 DNA: TGCAGTGCTAGAGATCTCGAAACCCCATGGGCCTATGGCTACACCTTC. Protein: CSARDLETPWAYGYTF.

This clonotype has only a few counts. The V and J genes are TRBV12-3 or TRBV12-4 and TRBJ1-5; 8 bases align to TRBD1. J gave up 5 bases and V 3 bases, and 3 bases lay outside the gene matches. This CDR3 is 14 amino acids long. CDR3 DNA: TGTGCCAGCAGTTTTGGGACAGGTTATCAGCCCCAGCATTTT. As protein: CASSFGTGYQPQHF.

This clonotype was detected a few times. The CDR3 nucleotides are TGTGCCAGCAGTTTATCCTTCGGCACAGATACGCAGTATTTT. This gives the protein CASSLSFGTDTQYF. The chain links TRBV27 to TRBJ2-3, with D unclear. Between the trimmed V and J ends, which lost 0 bases and 1 base, there was a span of 5 bases. Germline CDR1 and CDR2: MNHEY and SMNVEV (reference sequence). The CDR3 length is 14 residues.

This clonotype was seen only a few times. The CDR3 is CASSAAPSGGVSLLNEQFF. The CDR3 DNA reads as TGCGCCAGCAGCGCCGCCCCTAGCGGGGGGGTCTCCCTTCTCAATGAGCAGTTCTTC. The rearrangement uses TRBV5-1 and TRBJ2-1, with 12 bases matching TRBD2. With 4 bases clipped from V and 6 bases from J, the junction kept 17 bases outside the gene matches. The germline V gene encodes CDR1 SGHRS and CDR2 YFSETQ. The CDR3 length is 19 residues.

This clonotype was recorded a few times. The rearrangement links TRBV6-1 to TRBJ2-1; perhaps TRBD2 as D (7 bases). Germline CDR1 reads MNHNS; CDR2 reads SASEGT. The CDR3 is 14 amino acids. Trimming pared 7 bases from V and 8 bases from J, leaving 18 bases between. The CDR3 bases are TGTGCCAGCACCGGGTTGGGGGGGGCCGATGAGCAGTTCTTC. It translates to CASTGLGGADEQFF.

This clonotype has ten or more counts. The rearrangement links TRBV7-8 to TRBJ2-1, with a weak D call TRBD1 (5 bases). The CDR3 extends over 13 amino acids. Deletions cut 2 bases from V and 6 bases from J, with 8 bases between. Germline V gene data show CDR1 as SGHVS and CDR2 as FQNEAQ. The CDR3 protein is CASSLQGVNEQFF. The CDR3, as DNA: TGTGCCAGCAGCTTACAGGGCGTCAATGAGCAGTTCTTC.

This clonotype was picked up many times. The rearrangement links TRBV11-2 to TRBJ2-1; D is perhaps TRBD2 (6 bases). Trimming stripped 5 bases from V and 2 bases from J, with 13 bases between. CDR3 length: 15 amino acids. Germline values: CDR1 SGHAT, CDR2 FQNNGV. CDR3 coding DNA: TGTGCCAGCAGCCTCAGCGGGCGGACCTACAATGAGCAGTTCTTC. Its protein is CASSLSGRTYNEQFF.

This clonotype was seen a handful of times. The chain combines TRBV7-8 with TRBJ1-1; D is perhaps TRBD1 (6 bases). CDR1 is SGHVS, CDR2 FQNEAQ, per germline. The CDR3 is made up of 12 amino acids. The germline V and J ends were trimmed by 3 bases and 9 bases, with 11 bases remaining between them. As DNA, the CDR3 is TGTGCCAGCAGCTTCTCGACAGGAAAAGCTTTCTTT. Amino acids: CASSFSTGKAFF.

In the case of this clonotype: One junction end disagrees with the germline gene, perhaps due to a read error. The chain links TRBV19 to TRBJ2-1, with D hard to call. Germline V gene sequence: CDR1 LNHDA, CDR2 SQIVND (reference sequence). The CDR3 is 12 amino acids. The CDR3 sequence: CASSTADNAQFF. DNA of the CDR3: TGTGCCAGTAGTACCGCCGACAATGCGCAGTTCTTC. The whole variable domain, filled in from reference TRBV19 and TRBJ2-1, reads DGGITQSPKYLFRKEGQNVTLSCEQNLNHDAMYWYRQDPGQGLRLIYYSQIVNDFQKGDIAEGYSVSREKKESFPLTVTSAQKNPTAFYLCASSTADNAQFFGPGTRLTVL.

This sequence joins TRBV2 and TRBJ1-2; 8 bases fit TRBD1. V dropped 3 bases and J dropped 6; count of bases not matched to a gene: 6. Looked up from germline, CDR1 is SNHLY and CDR2 is FYNNEI. The CDR3 sequence is 14 residues long. CDR3 loop: CASSDARGRNGYTF. CDR3 bases: TGTGCCAGCAGTGATGCCAGGGGGCGTAATGGCTACACCTTC. Using reference TRBV2 and TRBJ1-2 for the parts outside the CDR3, the full variable domain is EPEVTQTPSHQVTQMGQEVILRCVPISNHLYFYWYRQILGQKVEFLVSFYNNEISEKSEIFDDQFSVERPDGSNFTLKIRSTKLEDSAMYFCASSDARGRNGYTFGSGTRLTVV.

CDR3 sequence: CATSDTGTGSTGELFF. CDR3 nucleotides: TGTGCCACCAGTGATACCGGGACAGGGTCCACCGGGGAGCTGTTTTTT. This chain joins TRBV24-1 and TRBJ2-2, with TRBD1 matching over 9 bases. Losses at the gene ends were 3 bases for V and 4 bases for J; bases not matched to a gene: 5. There are 16 residues in the CDR3. Per the germline V gene, CDR1 is KGHDR and CDR2 is SFDVKD.

This clonotype was detected only a few times. The V call is TRBV24-1, the J call TRBJ2-5; TRBD2 matches at 12 bases. After removal of 0 bases from V and 3 bases from J, the junction contained 4 bases not matched to a gene. The CDR3 totals 17 residues. CDR1 KGHDR and CDR2 SFDVKD come from the germline V gene. The CDR3 is CATSDLHSSGREETQYF. The CDR3 DNA reads TGTGCCACCAGTGATTTGCATTCTAGCGGGAGGGAAGAGACCCAGTACTTC.

A few counts support this clonotype. The chain uses TRBV11-1 and TRBJ2-7, with 9 bases lining up with TRBD1. Unmatched junction bases numbered 7, after V lost 5 bases and J lost 2 bases. The CDR3 consists of 15 residues. Per the germline V gene, CDR1 is SGHAT and CDR2 is FQDESV (reference sequence). The CDR3 here is CASSPLGQGTYEQYF. The CDR3 region has the DNA TGTGCCAGCAGCCCTCTGGGACAGGGAACCTACGAGCAGTACTTC.

This clonotype appeared a few times. The chain carries TRBV6-2 or TRBV6-3 and TRBJ2-1, with unresolved D. V was clipped by 2 bases and J by 10 bases, with 12 bases between them. CDR3 length: 13 residues. Per the germline V gene, CDR1 is MNHEY and CDR2 is SVGEGT. The DNA for the CDR3 is TGTGCCAGCAGTTACGCCCAGACGCGAGAGCAGTTCTTC. This sequence encodes CASSYAQTREQFF.